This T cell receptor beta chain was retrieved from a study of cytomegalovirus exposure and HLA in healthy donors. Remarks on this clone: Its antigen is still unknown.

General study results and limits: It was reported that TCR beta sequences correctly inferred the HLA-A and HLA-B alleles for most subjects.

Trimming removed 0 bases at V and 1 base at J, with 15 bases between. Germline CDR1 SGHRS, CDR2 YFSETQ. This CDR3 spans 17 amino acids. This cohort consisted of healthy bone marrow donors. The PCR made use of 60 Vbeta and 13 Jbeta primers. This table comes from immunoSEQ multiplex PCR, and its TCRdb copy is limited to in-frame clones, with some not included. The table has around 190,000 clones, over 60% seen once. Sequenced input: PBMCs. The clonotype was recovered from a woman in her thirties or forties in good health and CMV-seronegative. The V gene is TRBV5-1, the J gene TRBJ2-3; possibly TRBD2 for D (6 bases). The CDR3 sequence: CASSLAALTGGTDTQYF. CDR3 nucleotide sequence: TGCGCCAGCAGCTTGGCCGCTCTAACGGGGGGCACAGATACGCAGTATTTT. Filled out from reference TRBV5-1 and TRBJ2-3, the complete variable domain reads KAGVTQTPRYLIKTRGQQVTLSCSPISGHRSVSWYQQTPGQGLQFLFEYFSETQRNKGNFPGRFSGRQFSNSRSEMNVSTLELGDSALYLCASSLAALTGGTDTQYFGPGTRLTVL.